A selection of T cell receptor beta chains follows, all from one sample in a study of T cell responses to AZD1222 COVID-19 vaccine. Using immunoSEQ multiplex PCR, the repertoire was profiled, and TCRdb retains in-frame clones only, with some absent. The table shows tens of thousands of clones, with 80% to 95% occurring only once. The specimen comprised peripheral blood, sampled 28 days after the second AZD1222 dose. The source is an adult who received the AZD1222 COVID-19 vaccine. The CDR3 runs from the conserved cysteine through the conserved F or W. Only part of the rows carry a size: once, few, many, or a class if the clone is expanded.

clone size	V gene	CDR3 protein
NA	TRBV6-5	CASSIQGPYEQYF
NA	TRBV6-4	CASGGTGSGLVSNQPQHF
NA	TRBV5-6	CASPRGGKADTQYF
NA	TRBV18	CASSPPSGVVGNTIYF
NA	TRBV28	CASSADRGQIYGYTF
once	TRBV9	CASSLMWIDPGANVLTF
NA	TRBV27	CASSFGGDSYEQYF
NA	TRBV9	CASSVQGTSYNEQFF
NA	TRBV30	CAWSVQGAYGYTF
NA	TRBV6-5	CASRGTPSLNEQYF
NA	TRBV6-5	CASMTVAGGWETQYF
NA	TRBV28	CASSLQQGATGNTIYF
NA	TRBV5-1	CASSPEGTPIQETQYF
NA	TRBV2	CASSEQRHRSGNTIYF
NA	TRBV7-9	CASSPRDRIVPMNTEAFF
NA	TRBV7-2	CASSLGLAGGHGEQFF
NA	TRBV5-5	CASSFWGASYEQYF
NA	TRBV6-5	CASSTRGNQPQHF
NA	TRBV7-3	CASSLSGAVSTEAFF
NA	TRBV19	CASAVDRGLGYGYTF
once	TRBV14	CASSIELAGGRGEQFF
NA	TRBV5-1	CASSLEFLGGYGYTF
NA	TRBV7-8	CASSPTGGWDEKLFF
NA	TRBV5-4	CASSRIGEGVEETQYF
NA	TRBV7-9	CASSLVLAGNYEQYF
NA	TRBV27	CASTAAGGAWGYTF
NA	TRBV6-6	CASSYSPRGRNEQFF
NA	TRBV2	CASSERQGSGNTIYF
NA	TRBV5-1	CASSLRYYSDSPLHF
NA	TRBV2	CASSLEYGYTF
NA	TRBV30	CAWSTRPLGTGGLYTF
NA	TRBV10-1	CASSERDTEAFF
NA	TRBV12-5	CASGLVHKDTQYF
NA	TRBV28	CASSLREPQHF
NA	TRBV6-5	CASSYEAGASNYGYTF
NA	TRBV18	CASFGALGDSPLHF
NA	TRBV6-1	CASSEFLGNTEAFF
once	TRBV4-2	CASSRYGEFGEQYF
once	TRBV7-7	CASSPDRAGVTGELFF
NA	TRBV25-1	CASSGQGGNTEAFF
NA	TRBV3-1/TRBV3-2	CASSQSLAGGIHEQFF
NA	TRBV30	CAWTAMNIQYF
NA	TRBV19	CASSIRDRGVRQPQHF
few	TRBV10-3	CAISGTGGSANYGYTF
NA	TRBV7-2	CASSLGPSGGADTQYF
few	TRBV5-6	CASSSLTGDNSPLHF
NA	TRBV19	CASMTGQGAIGEEAFF
NA	TRBV30	CAWSVRPPGGYGYTF
NA	TRBV28	CASRTHRGHTEAFF
once	TRBV28	CASSLPWQALGFF
NA	TRBV5-8	CASSLNYNEQFF
once	TRBV6-5	CASRETGSQPTIYF
NA	TRBV19	CASSRSPRDEQYF
NA	TRBV9	CASSVEPVSYEQYF
NA	TRBV3-1/TRBV3-2	CASRDLNTEAFF
NA	TRBV19	CASKEQANYGYTF
NA	TRBV5-1	CASSLGLAGGRGEQFF
once	TRBV19	CASSAGTGGIYEQYF
NA	TRBV10-3	CAISEGAEYEKLFF